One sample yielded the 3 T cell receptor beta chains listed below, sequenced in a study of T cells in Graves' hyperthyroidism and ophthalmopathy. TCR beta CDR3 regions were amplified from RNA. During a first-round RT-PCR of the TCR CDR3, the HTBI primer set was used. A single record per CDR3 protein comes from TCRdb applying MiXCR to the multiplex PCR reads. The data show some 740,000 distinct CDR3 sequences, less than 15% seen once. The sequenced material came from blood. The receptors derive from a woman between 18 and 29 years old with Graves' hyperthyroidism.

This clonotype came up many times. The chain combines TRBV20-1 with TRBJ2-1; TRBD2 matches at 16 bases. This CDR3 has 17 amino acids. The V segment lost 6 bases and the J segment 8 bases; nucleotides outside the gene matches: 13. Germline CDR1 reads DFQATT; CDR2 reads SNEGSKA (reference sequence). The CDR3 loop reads CSAFSPGLAGGPDEQFF. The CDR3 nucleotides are TGCAGTGCCTTCTCTCCGGGACTAGCGGGAGGGCCGGATGAGCAGTTCTTC.

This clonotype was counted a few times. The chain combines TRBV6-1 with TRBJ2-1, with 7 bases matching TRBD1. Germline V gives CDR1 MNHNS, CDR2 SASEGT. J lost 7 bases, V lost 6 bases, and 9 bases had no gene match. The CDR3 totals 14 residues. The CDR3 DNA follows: TGTGCCAGCAGCTCGGGACAGTTCAGGAATGAGCAGTTCTTC. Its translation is CASSSGQFRNEQFF.

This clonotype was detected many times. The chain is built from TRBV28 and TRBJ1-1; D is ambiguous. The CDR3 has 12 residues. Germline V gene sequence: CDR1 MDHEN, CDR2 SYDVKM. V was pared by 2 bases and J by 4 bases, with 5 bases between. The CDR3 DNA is TGTGCCAGCAGTTTACGTCTCACTGAAGCTTTCTTT. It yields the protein CASSLRLTEAFF. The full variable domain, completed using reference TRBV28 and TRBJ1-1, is DVKVTQSSRYLVKRTGEKVFLECVQDMDHENMFWYRQDPGLGLRLIYFSYDVKMKEKGDIPEGYSVSREKKERFSLILESASTNQTSMYLCASSLRLTEAFFGQGTRLTVV.